The following is a T cell receptor beta chain sequence with its context. Its specificity is unknown. Sequenced by immunoSEQ multiplex PCR; TCRdb stores in-frame clones only, minus some. The sample yields under 60,000 clones, around 91% seen once. The germline gives CDR1 WNHNN, CDR2 SYGVQD (reference sequence). V shed 8 bases and J 7 bases; nucleotides not matched to a gene: 13. This CDR3 comprises 14 residues. Some second doses came at about 4 weeks and others at about 12 weeks; these were pooled. The data originate from a study of T cell responses to AZD1222 COVID-19 vaccine. General study findings and limits: There were mostly white British donors and more females than males, and clonal diversity was possibly underestimated. Seropositive status at baseline applied to only a handful of AZD1222 recipients. CD4 TCRs associated with vaccination spanned spike, dominating at 160-218 and 743-854.

The starting material was peripheral blood, obtained 28 days after the second AZD1222 dose. This chain uses TRBV10-1 with TRBJ2-7, with 8 nucleotides matching TRBD1. The receptor's source is an adult who received the AZD1222 COVID-19 vaccine. For the CDR3, the DNA is TGCGCCAGCTCTCCGGGACAGGTCTCTGTGGAGCAGTACTTC. Protein product: CASSPGQVSVEQYF.